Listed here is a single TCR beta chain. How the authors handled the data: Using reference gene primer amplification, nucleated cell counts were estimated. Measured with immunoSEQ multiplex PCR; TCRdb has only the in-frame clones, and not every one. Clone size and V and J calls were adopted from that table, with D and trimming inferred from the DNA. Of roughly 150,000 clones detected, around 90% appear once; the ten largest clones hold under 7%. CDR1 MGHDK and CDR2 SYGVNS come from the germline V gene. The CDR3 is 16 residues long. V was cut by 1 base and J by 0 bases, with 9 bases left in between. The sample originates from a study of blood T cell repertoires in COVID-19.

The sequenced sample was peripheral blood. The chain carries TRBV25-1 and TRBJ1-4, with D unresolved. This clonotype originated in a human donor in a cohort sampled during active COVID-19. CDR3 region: CASSEWQVATNEKLFF. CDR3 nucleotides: TGTGCCAGCAGTGAATGGCAGGTTGCAACTAATGAAAAACTGTTTTTT.